This TCR beta chain was recorded in a study of blood T cells in healthy people across ages. Regarding the study as a whole: CMV status of donors was not determined, possibly confounding expanded clonotype changes.

In each sample, at least 6.5 million PBMCs were isolated. Next came a second PCR, run for roughly 7 to 12 cycles, which used a sample-barcoded 5' primer along with a J-beta primer mix. Via MiXCR, TCRdb re-called the 5' RACE reads, giving one row per CDR3 protein. The sample has about 290,000 distinct CDR3 sequences, around 27% seen once. Comment on this clonotype: Its target is unknown.

The CDR3 covers 13 residues. Looked up from germline, CDR1 is DFQATT and CDR2 is SNEGSKA (reference sequence). V gave up 4 bases and J gave up 7 bases; unmatched junction bases: 8. The chain carries TRBV20-1 and TRBJ2-5; 8 nucleotides agree with TRBD2. The sequenced sample consisted of blood. The receptor's source is a woman in her 70s in good health. In DNA, the CDR3 is TGCAGTGCTATATTAGCGGGGCCTATGACCCAGTACTTC. It encodes CSAILAGPMTQYF.